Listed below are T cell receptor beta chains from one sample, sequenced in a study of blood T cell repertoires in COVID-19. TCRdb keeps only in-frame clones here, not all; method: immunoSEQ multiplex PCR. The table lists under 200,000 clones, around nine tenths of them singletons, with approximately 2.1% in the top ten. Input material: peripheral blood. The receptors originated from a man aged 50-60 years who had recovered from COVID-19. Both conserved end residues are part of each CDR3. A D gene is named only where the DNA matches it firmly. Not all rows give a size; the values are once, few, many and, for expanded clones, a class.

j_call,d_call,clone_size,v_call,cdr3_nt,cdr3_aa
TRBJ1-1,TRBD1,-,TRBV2,TGTGCCAGCAGCCGGGACAGGGGTATAGCTTTCTTT,CASSRDRGIAFF
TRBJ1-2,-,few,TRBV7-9,TGTGCCAGCAGCGCTGGACAGTCGTCCGACCGCTACACCTTC,CASSAGQSSDRYTF
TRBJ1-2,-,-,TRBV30,TGTGCCTGGAGCGATGGGACTCGCCGCGGGGGCTACACCTTC,CAWSDGTRRGGYTF
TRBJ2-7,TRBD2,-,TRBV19,TGTGCCAGTAGCAATAGCGGGAGGACTTTCGAGCAGTACTTC,CASSNSGRTFEQYF
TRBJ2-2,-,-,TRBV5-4,TGTGCCAGCAGTTTCTCAGGGAAAAACACCGGGGAGCTGTTTTTT,CASSFSGKNTGELFF
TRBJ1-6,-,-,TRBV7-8,TGTGCCAGCAGCTTAGGGGGGGGAGGAGCCAATAATTCACCCCTCCACTTT,CASSLGGGGANNSPLHF
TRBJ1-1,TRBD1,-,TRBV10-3,TGTGCCACCCGAGGACAGGGGGCAGGAACTGAAGCTTTCTTT,CATRGQGAGTEAFF
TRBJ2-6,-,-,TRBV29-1,TGCAGCGTTGGCGGTCAGACCGTCTCTGGGGCCAACGTCCTGACTTTC,CSVGGQTVSGANVLTF
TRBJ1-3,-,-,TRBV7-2,TGTGCCAGCAGCTCAGCCCGGGGATCTGGAAACACCATATATTTT,CASSSARGSGNTIYF
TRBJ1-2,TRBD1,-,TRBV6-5,TGTGCCAGCAGCTCGACAGGGGGCAAGGGCTATGGCTACACCTTC,CASSSTGGKGYGYTF
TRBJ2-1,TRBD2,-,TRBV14,TGTGCCAGCAGCCCCCCTACTAGCGGGAGAATGGATGAGCAGTTCTTC,CASSPPTSGRMDEQFF
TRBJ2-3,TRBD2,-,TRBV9,TGTGCCAGCAGCGTAGTGGATACGGGGGGAATCTTTGCGCAGTATTTT,CASSVVDTGGIFAQYF
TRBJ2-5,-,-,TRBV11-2,TGTGCCAGCAGGGGGGGGCAGGGGCATCGGGAGACCCAGTACTTC,CASRGGQGHRETQYF
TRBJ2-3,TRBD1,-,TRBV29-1,TGCAGCGTTCGGACAGGGGGCACAGATACGCAGTATTTT,CSVRTGGTDTQYF
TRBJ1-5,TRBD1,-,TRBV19,TGTGCCAGTAGTACTGGGACAGGGATTAACGTTCAGCCCCAGCATTTT,CASSTGTGINVQPQHF
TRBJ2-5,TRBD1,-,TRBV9,TGTGCCAGCAGCAACGACAGGGGGGTTCAAGAGACCCAGTACTTC,CASSNDRGVQETQYF
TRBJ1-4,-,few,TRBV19,TGTGCCAGTCGCAGGTTCGAGGAAAAACTGTTTTTT,CASRRFEEKLFF
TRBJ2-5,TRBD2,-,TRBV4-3,TGCGCCAGCAGCCAAGCCTGGGGGACTAGCGGGGTTCAAGAGACCCAGTACTTC,CASSQAWGTSGVQETQYF
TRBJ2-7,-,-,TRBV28,TGTGCCAGCAGTTTCGCAGGGGTCTCCTACGAGCAGTACTTC,CASSFAGVSYEQYF
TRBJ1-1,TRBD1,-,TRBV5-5,TGTGCCAGCACCACAGGGGGCTGGGGCACTGAAGCTTTCTTT,CASTTGGWGTEAFF
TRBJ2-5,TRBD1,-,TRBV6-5,TGTGCCAGCCGCTTGGACAGGGGGCAAGAGACCCAGTACTTC,CASRLDRGQETQYF
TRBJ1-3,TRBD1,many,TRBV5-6,TGTGCCAGCAGCCCGGGACAGGGGCGAAACACCATATATTTT,CASSPGQGRNTIYF
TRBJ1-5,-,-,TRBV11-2,TGTGCCAGCAGCTTAGGTATAGGCGGAGGTCAGCCCCAGCATTTT,CASSLGIGGGQPQHF
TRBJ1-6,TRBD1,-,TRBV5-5,TGTGCCAGCAGCTTGGTGGTGACAGGGACCTCACCCCTCCACTTT,CASSLVVTGTSPLHF
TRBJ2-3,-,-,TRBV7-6,TGTGCCAGCAGCTTAGGAGTAGCAGGGGTAGCAGATACGCAGTATTTT,CASSLGVAGVADTQYF
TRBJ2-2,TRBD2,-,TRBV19,TGTGCCAGTAGTACCCTGGGGGGGACCGGGGAGCTGTTTTTT,CASSTLGGTGELFF
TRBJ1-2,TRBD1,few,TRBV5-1,TGCGCCAGCAGCTTGGACCGACAGGGCAACTATGGCTACACCTTC,CASSLDRQGNYGYTF
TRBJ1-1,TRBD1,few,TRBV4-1,TGCGCCAGCAGCCAAGTAGAAAGGACAGGGGGCTTAAACACTGAAGCTTTCTTT,CASSQVERTGGLNTEAFF
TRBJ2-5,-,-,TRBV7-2,TGTGCCAGCAGCAGCTGGACAGTACAAGAGACCCAGTACTTC,CASSSWTVQETQYF
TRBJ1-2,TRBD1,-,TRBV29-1,TGCAGCGTTCCGGGACAGGGGGAAAATGGCTACACCTTC,CSVPGQGENGYTF
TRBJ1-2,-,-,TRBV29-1,TGCAGCGCCCCGGGGGGCGGTTTCTATGGCTACACCTTC,CSAPGGGFYGYTF
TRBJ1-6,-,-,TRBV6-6,TGTGCCAGCAGTCAATCGGGGGGACGGGGTAGCTCCTATAATTCACCCCTCCACTTT,CASSQSGGRGSSYNSPLHF
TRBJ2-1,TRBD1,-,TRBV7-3,TGTGCCAGCAGCCCTGACAGGGATGAGCAGTTCTTC,CASSPDRDEQFF
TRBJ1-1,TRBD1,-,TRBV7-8,TGTGCCAGCAGCCGGGACAGGGACAATGAAGCTTTCTTT,CASSRDRDNEAFF
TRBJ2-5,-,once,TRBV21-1,TGTGCCAGCAGCGTTCGACAGAAACAAGAGACCCAGTACTTC,CASSVRQKQETQYF
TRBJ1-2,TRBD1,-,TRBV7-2,TGTGCCAGCAGCCTAAGGGGACAGGGCTATGGCTACACCTTC,CASSLRGQGYGYTF
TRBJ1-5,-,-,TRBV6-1,TGTGCCAGCAGTGAATTGGGCACTCAGCCCCAGCATTTT,CASSELGTQPQHF
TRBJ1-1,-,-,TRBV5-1,TGCGCCAGCAGCTTGTTGGGAGGGTTGGGGACTGAAGCTTTCTTT,CASSLLGGLGTEAFF
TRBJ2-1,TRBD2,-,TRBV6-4,TGTGCCAGCAGGGGACTAGCGGGAGGTGAGCAGTTCTTC,CASRGLAGGEQFF
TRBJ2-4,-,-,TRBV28,TGTGCCAGCAGTTTGAGCCCACTAGTGGATAAAAACATTCAGTACTTC,CASSLSPLVDKNIQYF
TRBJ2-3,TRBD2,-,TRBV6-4,TGTGCCAGCAGTCCTACTAGCGGGGGGGCCACAGATACGCAGTATTTT,CASSPTSGGATDTQYF
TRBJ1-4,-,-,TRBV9,TGTGCCAGCAGCACCGAGGTTAGGGGTTATGAAAAACTGTTTTTT,CASSTEVRGYEKLFF
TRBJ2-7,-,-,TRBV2,TGTGCCAGCAGTGAATTGGTCGGAGGCGAGCAGTACTTC,CASSELVGGEQYF
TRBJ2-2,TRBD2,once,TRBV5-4,TGTGCCAGCAGCTCGTGGCTAGCGGGAGGCACCGGGGAGCTGTTTTTT,CASSSWLAGGTGELFF
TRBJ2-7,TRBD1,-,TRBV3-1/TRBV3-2,TGTGCCAGCAGCCAAAATACAGGGGAAGGCTCCTACGAGCAGTACTTC,CASSQNTGEGSYEQYF
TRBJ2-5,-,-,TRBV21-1,TGTGCCAGCAGCTACACCCTCCGGGGACTAGCGGGACGGGAGACCCAGTACTTC,CASSYTLRGLAGRETQYF
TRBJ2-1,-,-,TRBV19,TGTGCCAGTAGTAAAGACAGGGGAGGGTTGGGAGTGCATGAGCAGTTCTTC,CASSKDRGGLGVHEQFF
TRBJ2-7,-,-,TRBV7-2,TGTGCCAGCAGCTTAGACTCTCGCTCCTACGAGCAGTACTTC,CASSLDSRSYEQYF
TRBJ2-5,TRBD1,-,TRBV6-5,TGTGCCAGTGTCCGGGACAGGGGAGAGACCCAGTACTTC,CASVRDRGETQYF
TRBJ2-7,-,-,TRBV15,TGTGCCACCAGCAGAGAGAGGCACCTCTACGAGCAGTACTTC,CATSRERHLYEQYF
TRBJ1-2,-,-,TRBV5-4,TGTGCCAGCAGCTCAGGGGTTCCTGGCTACACCTTC,CASSSGVPGYTF
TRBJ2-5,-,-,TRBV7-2,TGTGCCGGGGGGACTTCCGAGACCCAGTACTTC,CAGGTSETQYF
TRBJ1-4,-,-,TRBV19,TGTGCCAGTAGTGAGATCGACAGAAATAATGAAAAACTGTTTTTT,CASSEIDRNNEKLFF
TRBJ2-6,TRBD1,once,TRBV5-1,TGCGCCAGCAGCTCGGGACAGGGAGGTGGGGCCAACGTCCTGACTTTC,CASSSGQGGGANVLTF
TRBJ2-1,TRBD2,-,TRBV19,TGTGCCAGTAGTGCTAGCGGGACCTACAATGAGCAGTTCTTC,CASSASGTYNEQFF
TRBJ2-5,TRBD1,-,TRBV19,TGTGCCAGTAGCACTTTACACAGGGGGCGAGAGACCCAGTACTTC,CASSTLHRGRETQYF